The 12 T cell receptor beta chains in this list originate from one sample, sequenced in a study of blood T cells in healthy people across ages. Sample-barcoded 5' priming and a J-beta primer mix drove a second PCR of roughly 6 to 12 cycles. TCRdb fed the 5' RACE reads into MiXCR, producing one record per CDR3 protein. This sample has about a million distinct CDR3 sequences, with more than 30% found just once. The material sequenced was blood. The receptor source for this set is a man younger than 30 in good health.

The sample holds one count of this clonotype. The chain employs TRBV5-1 and TRBJ1-5; TRBD1 matches 7 bases. Germline CDR1 is SGHRS and CDR2 is YFSETQ. The junction had 5 bases not matched to a gene; V was cut back by 4 bases and J by 1 base. CDR3 size: 15 residues. Here the CDR3 DNA reads TGCGCCAGCAGCCCTGGGGACAGCAGCAATCAGCCCCAGCATTTT. Amino acids: CASSPGDSSNQPQHF.

This clonotype was seen repeatedly, ten times or more. V usage is TRBV5-1 and J usage is TRBJ1-2, with TRBD1 identical over 7 bases. Germline CDR1 SGHRS, CDR2 YFSETQ. This CDR3 region has 14 residues. V lost 4 bases, J lost 0 bases, and 3 bases stayed unmatched. CDR3 sequence: CASSPGQSNYGYTF. CDR3 in DNA: TGCGCCAGCAGCCCGGGACAGTCTAACTATGGCTACACCTTC. Based on the CDR3 plus reference TRBV5-1 and TRBJ1-2, the full variable domain is KAGVTQTPRYLIKTRGQQVTLSCSPISGHRSVSWYQQTPGQGLQFLFEYFSETQRNKGNFPGRFSGRQFSNSRSEMNVSTLELGDSALYLCASSPGQSNYGYTFGSGTRLTVV.

This clonotype was found many times. This chain connects TRBV27 to TRBJ2-7; D could derive from TRBD1 or TRBD2 (5 bases each). The CDR3 runs 15 residues. Per germline, CDR1 MNHEY and CDR2 SMNVEV (reference sequence). Trimming removed 7 bases at V and 3 bases at J, with 19 bases between. As DNA, the CDR3 is TGTGCCAGCACCCTTCAGGGAGACGGGTACTACGAGCAGTACTTC. Residues: CASTLQGDGYYEQYF.

V is TRBV18 and J is TRBJ1-4, with 7 bases matching TRBD1. The J segment lost 6 bases and the V segment lost 4 bases, leaving 5 bases of the junction unmatched. CDR1 KGHSH and CDR2 LQKENI come from the germline V gene. CDR3 length equals 14 residues. CDR3 bases: TGTGCCAGCTCACTGGGACAGCTAGATGAAAAACTGTTTTTT. This sequence encodes CASSLGQLDEKLFF. The entire variable domain, with the rest obtained from reference TRBV18 and TRBJ1-4, is as follows: NAGVMQNPRHLVRRRGQEARLRCSPMKGHSHVYWYRQLPEEGLKFMVYLQKENIIDESGMPKERFSAEFPKEGPSILRIQQVVRGDSAAYFCASSLGQLDEKLFFGSGTQLSVL.

The V gene is TRBV19, the J gene TRBJ2-3; D is undetermined. Germline CDR1 and CDR2: LNHDA and SQIVND (reference sequence). The CDR3 runs 16 residues. V was clipped by 0 bases and J by 1 base, with 11 bases between them. CDR3 protein: CASSIDRAERTDTQYF. CDR3 nucleotide sequence: TGTGCCAGTAGTATAGACCGGGCAGAACGCACAGATACGCAGTATTTT.

This chain uses TRBV12-3 or TRBV12-4 with TRBJ1-1, with no clear D. V lost 1 base to trimming and J lost 7 bases, with 13 bases between them. The CDR3 runs 14 residues. DNA for the CDR3: TGTGCCAGCAGTTTAGAGGGATCAGTTAGTGAAGCTTTCTTT. Amino acid sequence: CASSLEGSVSEAFF.

This clonotype came up a few times. In DNA form, the CDR3 reads TGTGCCAGCAGTTTATCAGATTTGGGGAGTCCCACTAACTATGGCTACACCTTC. Translated, it gives CASSLSDLGSPTNYGYTF. The chain couples TRBV28 to TRBJ1-2; D is ambiguous. The CDR3 spans 18 residues. Per the germline V gene, CDR1 is MDHEN and CDR2 is SYDVKM. V lost 1 base and J 0 bases, leaving 18 bases between the germline ends.

This clonotype came up once. The CDR3 spells CASSPRETGGNTEAFF. The CDR3 region has the DNA TGTGCCAGCTCACCCCGCGAGACAGGGGGAAACACTGAAGCTTTCTTT. The V gene is TRBV18, the J gene TRBJ1-1, with 9 nucleotides matching TRBD1. Trimming took 3 bases from V and 2 from J; bases not matched to a gene: 7. This CDR3 comprises 16 residues. Germline assignment: CDR1 KGHSH and CDR2 LQKENI. The entire variable domain, with the rest obtained from reference TRBV18 and TRBJ1-1, is as follows: NAGVMQNPRHLVRRRGQEARLRCSPMKGHSHVYWYRQLPEEGLKFMVYLQKENIIDESGMPKERFSAEFPKEGPSILRIQQVVRGDSAAYFCASSPRETGGNTEAFFGQGTRLTVV.

The genes are TRBV12-3 or TRBV12-4 and TRBJ1-1; maybe TRBD1 (5 bases). The V end was cut by 6 bases, the J end by 3 bases, with 20 bases between. The CDR3 has 16 residues. Written as DNA, the CDR3 is TGTGCCAGCAGCCATACTGGGACCAGAAGGGACACTGAAGCTTTCTTT. Translation gives CASSHTGTRRDTEAFF.

The CDR3 region is CASSTPGLTDTQYF. CDR3 DNA sequence: TGTGCCAGTAGTACCCCTGGCCTCACAGATACGCAGTATTTT. The rearrangement joins TRBV19 to TRBJ2-3; D is undetermined. Trimming removed 4 bases from V and 2 bases from J, with 10 bases in between. CDR3 length: 14 residues. The V gene's germline CDR1 is LNHDA and CDR2 SQIVND (reference sequence).

The chain joins TRBV20-1 to TRBJ1-5, with 8 bases lining up with TRBD1. Germline V gene sequence: CDR1 DFQATT, CDR2 SNEGSKA (reference sequence). After removal of 1 base from V and 4 bases from J, the junction contained 3 bases not matched to a gene. This CDR3 has 14 amino acids. The CDR3 nucleotides are TGCAGTGCTAGAGTGGGGACAGGTAATCAGCCCCAGCATTTT. Residues: CSARVGTGNQPQHF.

Ten or more counts support this clonotype. The V and J genes are TRBV5-5 and TRBJ2-7; D is perhaps TRBD1 (6 bases). The CDR3 is made up of 14 amino acids. Trimming cost V 2 bases and J 9 bases, with 18 bases left between them. Per germline, CDR1 SGHKS and CDR2 YYEKEE (reference sequence). CDR3 DNA sequence: TGTGCCAGCAGCTTTGATTGGACAGCTCGCGGGCAGTACTTC. This codes for CASSFDWTARGQYF. Looking up the rest from reference TRBV5-5 and TRBJ2-7 gives the full variable domain: DAGVTQSPTHLIKTRGQQVTLRCSPISGHKSVSWYQQVLGQGPQFIFQYYEKEERGRGNFPDRFSARQFPNYSSELNVNALLLGDSALYLCASSFDWTARGQYFGPGTRLTVT.